In this sample, the clone carrying this T cell receptor beta chain turned up many times. This specimen comes from a study of early T cells in non-severe SARS-CoV-2 infection. At the level of the study: Sequencing was performed on bulk RNA from unsorted whole blood, leaving chains unpaired.

The library protocol tagged individual cDNA molecules with unique molecular identifiers. TCRdb re-derived calls from the 5' RACE reads in MiXCR, one entry per CDR3 protein. This table holds tens of thousands of distinct CDR3 sequences, 10% to 15% found once. The CDR3 extends over 13 amino acids. Germline CDR1 is SGDLS and CDR2 is YYNGEE. With 0 bases removed from V and 6 bases from J, the gap between germline ends came to 6 bases. Sequencing was done on a sample of whole blood. The TCR sequence derives from an adult who was a healthcare worker with PCR-confirmed SARS-CoV-2 infection or an uninfected control (not recorded which). J is TRBJ2-2 and V is TRBV9; D is unresolved. CDR3 loop: CASSVAYSGELFF. Written as DNA, the CDR3 is TGTGCCAGCAGCGTAGCTTATTCCGGGGAGCTGTTTTTT. Based on the CDR3 plus reference TRBV9 and TRBJ2-2, the full variable domain is DSGVTQTPKHLITATGQRVTLRCSPRSGDLSVYWYQQSLDQGLQFLIQYYNGEERAKGNILERFSAQQFPDLHSELNLSSLELGDSALYFCASSVAYSGELFFGEGSRLTVL.